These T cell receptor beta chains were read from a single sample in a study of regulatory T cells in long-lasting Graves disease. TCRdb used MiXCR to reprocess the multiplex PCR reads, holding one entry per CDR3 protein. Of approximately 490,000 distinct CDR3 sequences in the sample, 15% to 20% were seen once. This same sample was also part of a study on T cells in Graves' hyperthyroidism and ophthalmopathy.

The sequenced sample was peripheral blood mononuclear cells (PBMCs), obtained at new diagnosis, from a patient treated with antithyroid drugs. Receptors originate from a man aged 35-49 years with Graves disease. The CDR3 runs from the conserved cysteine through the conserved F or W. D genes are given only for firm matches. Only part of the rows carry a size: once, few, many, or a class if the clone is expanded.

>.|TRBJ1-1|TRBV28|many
CASSHLILGAFF
TGTGCCAGCAGTCATCTGATATTAGGAGCTTTCTTT
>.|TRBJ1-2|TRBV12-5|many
CASGSGGANYGYTF
TGTGCTAGTGGTTCCGGGGGAGCTAACTATGGCTACACCTTC
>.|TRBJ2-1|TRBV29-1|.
CSVENGSSYNEQFF
TGCAGCGTTGAAAACGGGAGCTCCTACAATGAGCAGTTCTTC
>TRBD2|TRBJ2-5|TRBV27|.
CASGLAGRQETQYF
TGTGCCAGCGGACTAGCGGGGCGCCAAGAGACCCAGTACTTC
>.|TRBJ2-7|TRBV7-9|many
CASTPPPPSYEQYF
TGTGCCAGCACCCCCCCGCCTCCCTCCTACGAGCAGTACTTC
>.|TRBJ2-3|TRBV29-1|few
CSVHTGDTQYF
TGCAGCGTCCATACTGGCGATACGCAGTATTTT
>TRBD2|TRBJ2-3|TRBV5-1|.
CASSSSGTGSTDTQYF
TGCGCCAGCAGCTCCAGCGGGACGGGGAGCACAGATACGCAGTATTTT
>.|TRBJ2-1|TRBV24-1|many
CATSDFQPASYNEQFF
TGTGCCACCAGTGATTTTCAACCGGCCTCCTACAATGAGCAGTTCTTC
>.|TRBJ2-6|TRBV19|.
CASSISQLSGANVLTF
TGTGCCAGTAGTATCAGTCAGCTCTCTGGGGCCAACGTCCTGACTTTC
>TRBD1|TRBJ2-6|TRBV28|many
CASSLDRDLSAGANVLTF
TGTGCCAGCAGTCTGGACAGGGACTTGTCTGCTGGGGCCAACGTCCTGACTTTC
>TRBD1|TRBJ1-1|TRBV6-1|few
CASSRASGTGIGNTEAFF
TGTGCCAGCAGTCGCGCCTCCGGGACAGGGATCGGGAACACTGAAGCTTTCTTT
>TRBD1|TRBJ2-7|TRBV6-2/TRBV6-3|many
CASTQEQGESGYEQYF
TGTGCCAGCACCCAGGAACAGGGGGAAAGCGGGTACGAGCAGTACTTC
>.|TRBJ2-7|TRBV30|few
CAWSVPAGGYEQYF
TGTGCCTGGAGTGTACCGGCGGGCGGCTACGAGCAGTACTTC
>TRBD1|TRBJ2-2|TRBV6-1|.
CASSVYRGRTGELFF
TGTGCCAGCAGTGTGTACAGGGGGCGGACCGGGGAGCTGTTTTTT
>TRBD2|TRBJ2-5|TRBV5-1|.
CASSGAGTNPLETQYF
TGCGCCAGCAGCGGGGCCGGGACTAACCCTTTGGAGACCCAGTACTTC
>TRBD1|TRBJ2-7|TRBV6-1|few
CASSGGTGGHEQYF
TGTGCCAGCAGTGGTGGGACAGGGGGCCACGAGCAGTACTTC
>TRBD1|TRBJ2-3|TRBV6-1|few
CASSNRDRGSDTQYF
TGTGCCAGCAGTAACCGGGACAGGGGATCAGATACGCAGTATTTT
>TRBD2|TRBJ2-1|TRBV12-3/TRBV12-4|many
CASSLPGLGSYNEQFF
TGTGCCAGCAGTTTGCCGGGACTAGGCTCCTACAATGAGCAGTTCTTC
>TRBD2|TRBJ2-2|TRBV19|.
CASSSRRLAGGKTGELFF
TGTGCCAGTAGTTCAAGACGACTAGCGGGAGGGAAAACCGGGGAGCTGTTTTTT
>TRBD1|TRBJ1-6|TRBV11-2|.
CASSSDRMGPLHF
TGTGCCAGCAGCTCGGACAGGATGGGCCCCCTCCACTTT
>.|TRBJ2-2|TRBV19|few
CASSIDPPGELFF
TGTGCCAGTAGTATAGATCCTCCCGGGGAGCTGTTTTTT
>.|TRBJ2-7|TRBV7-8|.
CASSLWPGGEQYF
TGTGCCAGCAGCTTATGGCCCGGGGGCGAGCAGTACTTC
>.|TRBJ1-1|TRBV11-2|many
CASSSDRINTEAFF
TGTGCCAGCAGCTCAGACAGGATAAACACTGAAGCTTTCTTT
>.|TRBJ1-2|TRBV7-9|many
CASSPRGAQGSYGYTF
TGTGCCAGCAGCCCGAGAGGGGCTCAGGGTTCCTATGGCTACACCTTC
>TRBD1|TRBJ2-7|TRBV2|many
CASSEGGQGSTYEQYF
TGTGCCAGCAGTGAAGGCGGACAGGGTTCGACCTACGAGCAGTACTTC
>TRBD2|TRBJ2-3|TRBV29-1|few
CSVGWTSGADTQYF
TGCAGCGTCGGGTGGACTAGCGGAGCAGATACGCAGTATTTT
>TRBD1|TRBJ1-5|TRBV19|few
CASRKGQGGQPQHF
TGTGCCAGTAGGAAAGGACAGGGAGGTCAGCCCCAGCATTTT